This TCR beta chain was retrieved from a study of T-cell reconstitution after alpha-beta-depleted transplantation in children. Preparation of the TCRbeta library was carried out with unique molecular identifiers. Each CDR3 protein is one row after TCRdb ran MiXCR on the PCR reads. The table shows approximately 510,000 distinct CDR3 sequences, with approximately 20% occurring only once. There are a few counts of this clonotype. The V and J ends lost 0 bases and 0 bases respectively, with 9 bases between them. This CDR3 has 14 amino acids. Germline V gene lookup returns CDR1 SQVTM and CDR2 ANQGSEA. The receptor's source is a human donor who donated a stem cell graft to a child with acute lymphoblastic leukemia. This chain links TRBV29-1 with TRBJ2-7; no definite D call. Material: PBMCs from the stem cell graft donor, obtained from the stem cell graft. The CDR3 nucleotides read TGCAGCGTTGAAGAGGATTCGAGCTCCTACGAGCAGTACTTC. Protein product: CSVEEDSSSYEQYF.